A single sample gave rise to the 20 T cell receptor beta chains below, sequenced in a study of blood T cell repertoires in COVID-19. Sequencing was performed with immunoSEQ multiplex PCR; in TCRdb, only in-frame clones are kept and a portion is missing. The table lists 350,000 to 450,000 clones, around 87% of them singletons. Sequenced material: peripheral blood. The receptors derive from a woman in her sixties or seventies with COVID-19, enrolled during active disease.

The CDR3 spells CASSLTGTGYEQYF. In DNA, the CDR3 is TGTGCCAGCAGCTTAACCGGTACCGGCTACGAGCAGTACTTC. V and J are TRBV7-3 and TRBJ2-7; D unresolved. This CDR3 is built from 14 residues. Germline assignment: CDR1 SGHTA and CDR2 FQGTGA. V shed 0 bases and J shed 3 bases, with 9 bases lying between them.

The chain combines TRBV9 with TRBJ2-3; 8 nucleotides agree with TRBD1. The length of the CDR3 is 14 residues. V gave up 7 bases and J gave up 2 bases; unmatched junction bases: 6. Germline CDR1 and CDR2: SGDLS and YYNGEE. CDR3 nucleotide sequence: TGTGCCAGCGCTGAGGACAGGGTCACAGATACGCAGTATTTT. Translation gives CASAEDRVTDTQYF. The full variable domain, its missing parts supplied by reference TRBV9 and TRBJ2-3, is DSGVTQTPKHLITATGQRVTLRCSPRSGDLSVYWYQQSLDQGLQFLIQYYNGEERAKGNILERFSAQQFPDLHSELNLSSLELGDSALYFCASAEDRVTDTQYFGPGTRLTVL.

The chain carries TRBV11-2 and TRBJ2-5, with TRBD2 matching 10 bases. V was clipped by 5 bases and J by 7 bases; unmatched bases: 19. The CDR3 is made up of 18 amino acids. The germline CDR1 and CDR2 sequences are SGHAT and FQNNGV. In DNA form, the CDR3 reads TGTGCCAGCAGCCCCCGGGGTAGCGGGGGGCGTTCTGGGACGACCCAGTACTTC. This sequence encodes CASSPRGSGGRSGTTQYF.

The rearrangement joins TRBV6-5 to TRBJ2-3; TRBD2 aligns across 7 bases. Germline V gene sequence: CDR1 MNHEY, CDR2 SVGAGI. The CDR3 runs to 14 residues. The J segment lost 6 bases and the V segment lost 10 bases, leaving 13 bases of the junction unmatched. The CDR3 DNA reads as TGTGCCACCCTTTGGACGGGGGGAGGGGATACGCAGTATTTT. It encodes CATLWTGGGDTQYF.

This rearrangement joins TRBV4-1 to TRBJ2-3; TRBD1 aligns across 9 bases. The V segment lost 1 base and the J segment 4 bases; nucleotides outside the gene matches: 3. The germline V gene encodes CDR1 MGHRA and CDR2 YSYEKL. The CDR3 extends over 15 amino acids. This CDR3 reads CASSQGDRAADTQYF. CDR3 sequence (DNA): TGCGCCAGCAGCCAAGGGGACAGGGCGGCAGATACGCAGTATTTT.

The gene calls are TRBV5-1 and TRBJ1-5; D is possibly TRBD1 (6 bases). The germline V and J ends were trimmed by 0 bases and 7 bases, with 14 bases remaining between them. This CDR3 has 15 amino acids. Germline V lookup: CDR1 SGHRS, CDR2 YFSETQ. The CDR3 coding sequence is TGCGCCAGCAGCTTGGTGGCAGGGGCTAGACAGCCCCAGCATTTT. It translates to CASSLVAGARQPQHF.

The chain recombines TRBV9 with TRBJ1-6; TRBD1 aligns across 8 bases. This CDR3 comprises 16 residues. Germline V lookup: CDR1 SGDLS, CDR2 YYNGEE. The junction had 5 bases not matched to a gene; V was cut back by 3 bases and J by 3 bases. CDR3 protein: CASSAQGAGYNSPLHF. The CDR3 region has the DNA TGTGCCAGCAGCGCCCAGGGGGCTGGCTATAATTCACCCCTCCACTTT.

This sequence joins TRBV25-1 and TRBJ1-6; D may be TRBD1 (5 bases). Per the germline V gene, CDR1 is MGHDK and CDR2 is SYGVNS. V was clipped by 6 bases and J by 8 bases, with 14 bases between them. CDR3 size: 14 residues. The CDR3 spells CASSRTLWDSPLHF. The CDR3 region has the DNA TGTGCCAGCAGCCGGACACTCTGGGATTCACCCCTCCACTTT.

The chain couples TRBV7-8 to TRBJ1-1; TRBD1 aligns across 7 bases. The J segment lost 7 bases and the V segment lost 5 bases, leaving 10 bases of the junction unmatched. The CDR3 has 14 amino acids. Germline V gene sequence: CDR1 SGHVS, CDR2 FQNEAQ. CDR3 sequence: CASSNEGAAIEAFF. The DNA of the CDR3 is TGTGCCAGCAGCAACGAGGGGGCAGCGATTGAAGCTTTCTTT.

J is TRBJ2-1 and V is TRBV9; a weak D match, TRBD2 (6 bases). The V end lost 3 bases, the J end lost 5 bases, and 18 bases lay between the germline ends. Germline V gene sequence: CDR1 SGDLS, CDR2 YYNGEE. CDR3 length: 16 residues. CDR3 sequence reads: CASSAQTSGRDNEQFF. The CDR3 region has the DNA TGTGCCAGCAGCGCCCAGACTAGTGGCCGGGACAATGAGCAGTTCTTC.

The chain links TRBV11-2 to TRBJ2-1; perhaps TRBD2 as D (5 bases). V lost 0 bases and J 8 bases, leaving 11 bases between the germline ends. CDR3 size: 14 residues. CDR1 is SGHAT and CDR2 is FQNNGV in the germline V gene. Here the CDR3 DNA reads TGTGCCAGCAGCTTAGACCCTAGCTCTTATGAGCAGTTCTTC. Its protein is CASSLDPSSYEQFF.

This chain joins TRBV7-6 and TRBJ2-3; 8 nucleotides line up with TRBD2. V lost 1 base to trimming and J lost 7 bases; unmatched junction nucleotides: 7. Germline CDR1 and CDR2: SGHVS and FNYEAQ. The CDR3 covers 15 residues. Here the CDR3 DNA reads TGTGCCAGCAGCTTAGGTCCGGGGGGGACCTATACGCAGTATTTT. As protein: CASSLGPGGTYTQYF.

The rearrangement joins TRBV2 to TRBJ1-5; 7 bases are shared with TRBD1. The CDR3 loop spans 17 amino acids. Germline CDR1 is SNHLY and CDR2 is FYNNEI. V gave up 3 bases and J gave up 0 bases; unmatched junction bases: 8. The CDR3 DNA reads TGTGCCAGCAGTGAGTTGGAGGGGGCCTATAGCAATCAGCCCCAGCATTTT. Protein product: CASSELEGAYSNQPQHF.

V gene TRBV14 combines with J gene TRBJ2-2; D unresolved. The CDR3 spans 17 residues. The germline CDR1 and CDR2 sequences are SGHDN and FVKESK. V gave up 5 bases and J gave up 0 bases, with 16 bases separating them. The CDR3 is CASSESIGQANTGELFF. In DNA form, the CDR3 reads TGTGCCAGCAGCGAGAGTATCGGTCAGGCGAACACCGGGGAGCTGTTTTTT.

The chain is built from TRBV5-1 and TRBJ2-3; 9 nucleotides agree with TRBD2. The junction had 7 bases not matched to a gene; V was cut back by 4 bases and J by 4 bases. CDR1 and CDR2 (germline): SGHRS, YFSETQ. This CDR3 spans 15 amino acids. The CDR3 protein is CASSLTSGPADTQYF. The CDR3 DNA is TGCGCCAGCAGCCTGACTAGCGGTCCCGCAGATACGCAGTATTTT.

The chain joins TRBV30 to TRBJ2-5, with 10 bases fitting TRBD2. The junction had 8 bases not matched to a gene; V was cut back by 3 bases and J by 4 bases. Germline assignment: CDR1 GTSNPN and CDR2 SVGIG (reference sequence). This CDR3 is built from 15 residues. Written as DNA, the CDR3 is TGTGCCTGGAGGCACGGGCCTAGCGGGGGAGAGACCCAGTACTTC. Amino acids: CAWRHGPSGGETQYF.

Comments on this clone: Since a much larger clone is just one base distant, this may be a read error. This chain joins TRBV4-1 and TRBJ1-1, with 8 bases aligning to TRBD1. V shed 1 base, J shed 1 base, and the junction held 2 bases outside the gene matches. This CDR3 spans 15 amino acids. Germline V gives CDR1 MGHRA, CDR2 YSYEKL. For the CDR3, the DNA is TGCGCCAGCAGCCAAGTGGGGACAGGGAACACTGAAGCTTTCTTT. Translating gives CASSQVGTGNTEAFF.

This clone was seen once. The gene calls are TRBV12-3 or TRBV12-4 and TRBJ2-1; 8 nucleotides line up with TRBD2. CDR3 size: 13 residues. With V trimmed by 6 bases and J by 9 bases, 7 bases remained unmatched. The CDR3 reads CASRRGGSGEQFF. CDR3 nucleotide sequence: TGTGCCAGCAGACGGGGGGGTTCTGGTGAGCAGTTCTTC.

The chain combines TRBV27 with TRBJ2-7; 11 bases align to TRBD1. The germline V gene encodes CDR1 MNHEY and CDR2 SMNVEV (reference sequence). The CDR3 length is 14 residues. V was clipped by 2 bases and J by 7 bases; unmatched bases: 4. The CDR3 region has the DNA TGTGCCAGCAGTTTAGGGACAGGGGGGCGGGAGCAGTACTTC. Translated: CASSLGTGGREQYF.

This chain links TRBV5-1 with TRBJ2-1, with 9 bases aligning to TRBD1. V shed 1 base and J 10 bases; nucleotides not matched to a gene: 9. The V gene's germline CDR1 is SGHRS and CDR2 YFSETQ. The CDR3 covers 15 residues. The CDR3 protein is CASSLSQGATREQFF. Written as DNA, the CDR3 is TGCGCCAGCAGCTTGTCACAGGGGGCTACTCGGGAGCAGTTCTTC.